A selection of T cell receptor beta chains follows, all from one sample in a study of yellow fever vaccine responses in identical twins. TCRdb ran MiXCR on the RT-PCR reads and lists one entry per CDR3 protein. The top ten clones hold 4.5% of a sample with approximately 32,000 distinct CDR3 sequences, about 61% of them seen once. The specimen was T cells from blood (PBMCs), unsorted or a sorted subset (not recorded which), collected before or after yellow fever vaccination (not recorded which). Source of these receptors: a woman younger than 30 who received the yellow fever vaccine. Both conserved end residues are part of each CDR3.

J gene: TRBJ2-7; V gene: TRBV5-6; CDR3 protein: CASSLSVSSYEQYF
J gene: TRBJ1-1; V gene: TRBV25-1; CDR3 protein: CASSESTERTEAFF
J gene: TRBJ2-1; V gene: TRBV4-1; CDR3 protein: CASSQGLADEQFF
J gene: TRBJ1-5; V gene: TRBV7-2; CDR3 protein: CASSLWAGSQPQHF
J gene: TRBJ2-1; V gene: TRBV29-1; CDR3 protein: CSSSVWTINEQFF
J gene: TRBJ1-2; V gene: TRBV28; CDR3 protein: CASSLANYGYTF
J gene: TRBJ2-1; V gene: TRBV10-3; CDR3 protein: CAISGAGTTKAEQFF
J gene: TRBJ1-2; V gene: TRBV15; CDR3 protein: CATSHHPGQRYGYTF
J gene: TRBJ1-3; V gene: TRBV29-1; CDR3 protein: CSVVGSSGNTIYF
J gene: TRBJ2-5; V gene: TRBV11-1; CDR3 protein: CASRPDPSTQETQYF
J gene: TRBJ2-2; V gene: TRBV2; CDR3 protein: CASSEAPGSSGELFF
J gene: TRBJ1-1; V gene: TRBV4-1; CDR3 protein: CASRGQGRGAFF
J gene: TRBJ1-6; V gene: TRBV18; CDR3 protein: CASSREGSSSYNSPLHF
J gene: TRBJ2-5; V gene: TRBV2; CDR3 protein: CASRVETQYF
J gene: TRBJ1-4; V gene: TRBV10-3; CDR3 protein: CAISESISGDEKLFF
J gene: TRBJ2-3; V gene: TRBV7-3; CDR3 protein: CASSSAAGGPDTQYF
J gene: TRBJ2-1; V gene: TRBV20-1; CDR3 protein: CSAHDTGLADYNEQFF
J gene: TRBJ2-1; V gene: TRBV2; CDR3 protein: CASSAPGGNEQFF
J gene: TRBJ2-3; V gene: TRBV6-1; CDR3 protein: CASSEVADTQYF
J gene: TRBJ2-7; V gene: TRBV5-1; CDR3 protein: CASSRDSYEQYF
J gene: TRBJ2-7; V gene: TRBV6-1; CDR3 protein: CASSTDRSEQYF
J gene: TRBJ1-2; V gene: TRBV5-1; CDR3 protein: CASSLENEGVFGYTF
J gene: TRBJ2-5; V gene: TRBV13; CDR3 protein: CASSLGLRGSAEETQYF
J gene: TRBJ2-7; V gene: TRBV7-6; CDR3 protein: CASSLNRVEQYF
J gene: TRBJ1-2; V gene: TRBV29-1; CDR3 protein: CSVAGRYGYTF
J gene: TRBJ1-2; V gene: TRBV11-3; CDR3 protein: CASSPKSNYGYTF
J gene: TRBJ2-3; V gene: TRBV7-6; CDR3 protein: CASTSSRTDTQYF
J gene: TRBJ1-1; V gene: TRBV2; CDR3 protein: CASSDGEAFF
J gene: TRBJ2-6; V gene: TRBV2; CDR3 protein: CASEYRASGANVLTF
J gene: TRBJ1-2; V gene: TRBV7-3; CDR3 protein: CASSLRGSTYGYTF
J gene: TRBJ1-1; V gene: TRBV6-1; CDR3 protein: CASRSTGGGTEAFF
J gene: TRBJ2-6; V gene: TRBV25-1; CDR3 protein: CASAVGSGANVLTF
J gene: TRBJ2-4; V gene: TRBV7-2; CDR3 protein: CASSLVGGSENIQYF
J gene: TRBJ1-1; V gene: TRBV15; CDR3 protein: CATSRGPTNTEAFF
J gene: TRBJ2-5; V gene: TRBV2; CDR3 protein: CASSVQSQETQYF
J gene: TRBJ2-1; V gene: TRBV29-1; CDR3 protein: CSVADPGLFNEQFF
J gene: TRBJ2-1; V gene: TRBV9; CDR3 protein: CASSVGDNEQFF
J gene: TRBJ1-5; V gene: TRBV19; CDR3 protein: CASSPGASNQPQHF
J gene: TRBJ2-1; V gene: TRBV9; CDR3 protein: CASSTTSGTLRNEQFF
J gene: TRBJ1-3; V gene: TRBV12-3/TRBV12-4; CDR3 protein: CASSLNSDGNTIYF
J gene: TRBJ2-7; V gene: TRBV29-1; CDR3 protein: CSVGTVSYEQYF
J gene: TRBJ2-3; V gene: TRBV28; CDR3 protein: CASSLGTGSTDTQYF